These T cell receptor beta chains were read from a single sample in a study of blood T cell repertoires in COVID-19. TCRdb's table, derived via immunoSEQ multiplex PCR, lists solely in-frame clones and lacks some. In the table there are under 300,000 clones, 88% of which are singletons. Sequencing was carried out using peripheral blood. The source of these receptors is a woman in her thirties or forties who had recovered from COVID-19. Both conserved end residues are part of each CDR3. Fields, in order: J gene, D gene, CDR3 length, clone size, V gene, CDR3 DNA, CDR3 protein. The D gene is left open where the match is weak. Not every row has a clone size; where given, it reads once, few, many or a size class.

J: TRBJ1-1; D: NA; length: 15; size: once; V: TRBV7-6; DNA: TGTGCCAGCAGCTTAGCGAAGGGGGTGGGGACTGAAGCTTTCTTT; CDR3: CASSLAKGVGTEAFF
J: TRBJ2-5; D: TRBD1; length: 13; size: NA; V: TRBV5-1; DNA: TGCGCCAGCAGCCGGGACAGGCAAGAGACCCAGTACTTC; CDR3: CASSRDRQETQYF
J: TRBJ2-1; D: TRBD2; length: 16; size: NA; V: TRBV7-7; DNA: TGTGCTAGCAGCCCCCGACTAGCGGGAGGGCAGGGTGAGCAGTTCTTC; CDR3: CASSPRLAGGQGEQFF
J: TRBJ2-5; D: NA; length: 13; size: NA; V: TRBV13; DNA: TGTGCCAGCAGCCCCCGCCGGGGGGAGACCCAGTACTTC; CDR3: CASSPRRGETQYF
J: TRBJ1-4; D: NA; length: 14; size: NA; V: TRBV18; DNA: TGTGCCAGCTCACCGGGAGCGGAGTCGGGCAAACTGTTTTTT; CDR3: CASSPGAESGKLFF
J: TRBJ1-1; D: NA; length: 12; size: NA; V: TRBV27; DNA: TGTGCCAGCAGTTTTCAAGGACTTGAAGCTTTCTTT; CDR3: CASSFQGLEAFF
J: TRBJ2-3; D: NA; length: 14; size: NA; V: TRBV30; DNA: TGTGCCTGGAGTTGGGCAGGGGGCACAGATACGCAGTATTTT; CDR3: CAWSWAGGTDTQYF
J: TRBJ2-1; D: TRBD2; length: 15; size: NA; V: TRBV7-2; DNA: TGTGCCAGCAGCTTAGCACTGACTAGCGGGAGTGGGCAGTTCTTC; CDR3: CASSLALTSGSGQFF
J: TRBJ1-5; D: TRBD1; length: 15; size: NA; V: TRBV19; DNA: TGTGCCAGTATGGAGGGACAGGCTAGCAATCAGCCCCAGCATTTT; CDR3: CASMEGQASNQPQHF
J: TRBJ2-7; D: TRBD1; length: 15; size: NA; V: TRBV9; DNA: TGTGCCAGCAGCGTAGCAGGGGGCGCCGTCTACGAGCAGTACTTC; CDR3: CASSVAGGAVYEQYF
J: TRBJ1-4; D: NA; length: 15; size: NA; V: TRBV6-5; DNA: TGTGCCAGCAGTTACTCCGGGGAGAGTGGTGAAAAACTGTTTTTT; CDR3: CASSYSGESGEKLFF
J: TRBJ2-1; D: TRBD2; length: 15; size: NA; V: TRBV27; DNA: TGTGCCAGCAGTACCCGACTAGCGGGGACCAATGAGCAGTTCTTC; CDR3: CASSTRLAGTNEQFF
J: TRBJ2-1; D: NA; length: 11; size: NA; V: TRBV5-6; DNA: TGTGCCAGCAGTCCTGTTCGGGGGCAGTTCTTC; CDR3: CASSPVRGQFF
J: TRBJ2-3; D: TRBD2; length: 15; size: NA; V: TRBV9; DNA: TGTGCCAGCAGCGTGGGGGAGGGGAATACAGATACGCAGTATTTT; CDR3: CASSVGEGNTDTQYF
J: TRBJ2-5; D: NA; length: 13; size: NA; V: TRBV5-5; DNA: TGTGCCAGCAGCCCTAGCGAGGGGGAGACCCAGTACTTC; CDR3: CASSPSEGETQYF
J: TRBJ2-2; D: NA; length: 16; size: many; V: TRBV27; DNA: TGTGCCAGCAGCAACAGCCCAGACGCGAACACCGGGGAGCTGTTTTTT; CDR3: CASSNSPDANTGELFF
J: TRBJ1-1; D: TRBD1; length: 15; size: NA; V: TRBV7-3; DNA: TGTGCCAGCAGCCCGGACAGGGACCGAAGGGCTGAAGCTTTCTTT; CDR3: CASSPDRDRRAEAFF
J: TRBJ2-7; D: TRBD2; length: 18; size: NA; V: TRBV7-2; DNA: TGTGCCAGCAGCTTAGTTGCGTCTAGCGGGAGGGGTTCCTACGAGCAGTACTTC; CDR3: CASSLVASSGRGSYEQYF
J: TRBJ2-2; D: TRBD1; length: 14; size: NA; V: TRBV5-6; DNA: TGTGCCAGCAGCGGAACGACAGGGGCCCGAGAGCTGTTTTTT; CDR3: CASSGTTGARELFF
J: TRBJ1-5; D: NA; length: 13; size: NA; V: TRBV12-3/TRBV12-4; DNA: TGTGCCAGCACTGGGGGGGGGCGGGAGCCCCAGCATTTT; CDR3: CASTGGGREPQHF
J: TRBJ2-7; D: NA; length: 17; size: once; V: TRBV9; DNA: TGTGCCAGCAGCCCAAATGCGGGGCTAGCAAGCCCTTACGAGCAGTACTTC; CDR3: CASSPNAGLASPYEQYF
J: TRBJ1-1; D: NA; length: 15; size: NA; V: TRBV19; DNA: TGTGCCAGTAGGTTGGGGCAGGGGAGGGACACTGAAGCTTTCTTT; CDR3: CASRLGQGRDTEAFF
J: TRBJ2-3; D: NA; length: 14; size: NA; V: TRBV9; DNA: TGTGCCAGCAGCGCCCACCCCGGGACAGATACGCAGTATTTT; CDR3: CASSAHPGTDTQYF
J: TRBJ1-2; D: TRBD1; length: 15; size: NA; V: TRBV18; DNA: TGTGCCAGCTCACCACGGACAGGCGCATCGGTGGGCTACACCTTC; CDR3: CASSPRTGASVGYTF
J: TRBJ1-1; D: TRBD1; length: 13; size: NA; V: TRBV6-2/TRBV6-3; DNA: TGTGCCAGCAGTCGCCGACAGGGTACTGAAGCTTTCTTT; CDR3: CASSRRQGTEAFF
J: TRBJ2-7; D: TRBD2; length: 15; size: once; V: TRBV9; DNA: TGTGCCAGCAGCCCCATAGCGGGACTTACCTACGAGCAGTACTTC; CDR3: CASSPIAGLTYEQYF
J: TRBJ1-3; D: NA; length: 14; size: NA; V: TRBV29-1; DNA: TGCAGCGTTCACGGCGGAGGAGATGGAAACACCATATATTTT; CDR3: CSVHGGGDGNTIYF
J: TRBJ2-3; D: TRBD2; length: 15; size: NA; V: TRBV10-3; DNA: TGTGCCATCAGTGTAGGAGGGACTAGCGGGGGGACGCAGTATTTT; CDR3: CAISVGGTSGGTQYF
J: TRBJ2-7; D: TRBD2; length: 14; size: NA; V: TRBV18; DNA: TGTGCCAGCTCACCACGAGGGGCGGGAGGGGAGCAGTACTTC; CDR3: CASSPRGAGGEQYF
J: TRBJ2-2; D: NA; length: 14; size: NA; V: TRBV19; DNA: TGTGCCAGTAGTATCCCCGGGAACACCGGGGAGCTGTTTTTT; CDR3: CASSIPGNTGELFF
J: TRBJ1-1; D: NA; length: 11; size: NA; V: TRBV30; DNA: TGTGCCTGGAGCGGGGGAGGTGAAGCTTTCTTT; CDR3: CAWSGGGEAFF
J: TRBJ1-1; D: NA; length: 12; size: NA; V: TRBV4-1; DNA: TGCGCCAGCAGCCAAGAGAACTATGAAGCTTTCTTT; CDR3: CASSQENYEAFF
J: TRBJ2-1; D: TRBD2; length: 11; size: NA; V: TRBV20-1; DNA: TGCAGTGGGGGGGGAGCGTATGAGCAGTTCTTC; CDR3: CSGGGAYEQFF
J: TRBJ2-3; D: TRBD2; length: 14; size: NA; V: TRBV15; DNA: TGTGCCACCAGCCCCCAGGGACTAGGAGGTACGCAGTATTTT; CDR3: CATSPQGLGGTQYF
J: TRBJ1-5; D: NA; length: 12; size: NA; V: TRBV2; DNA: TGTGCCAGCAGGGGGGGTAATGGGCCCCAGCATTTT; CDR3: CASRGGNGPQHF
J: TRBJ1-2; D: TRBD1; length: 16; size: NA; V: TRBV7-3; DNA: TGTGCCAGCAGCTTAAAAGGACGAACAGGGGGCTATGGCTACACCTTC; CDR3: CASSLKGRTGGYGYTF
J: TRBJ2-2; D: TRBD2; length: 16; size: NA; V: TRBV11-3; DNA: TGTGCCAGCAGCCCGGGAGGCGGGAGAGGGTCCGGGGAGCTGTTTTTT; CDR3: CASSPGGGRGSGELFF
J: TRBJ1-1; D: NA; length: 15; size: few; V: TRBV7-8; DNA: TGTGCCAGCAGCCAGGGGTCGCCCGAGTGGACTGAAGCTTTCTTT; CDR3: CASSQGSPEWTEAFF
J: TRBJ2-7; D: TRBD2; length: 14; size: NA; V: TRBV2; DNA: TGTGCCGGGGCCAGGGCTAGCGGGAGTTACGAGCAGTACTTC; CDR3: CAGARASGSYEQYF
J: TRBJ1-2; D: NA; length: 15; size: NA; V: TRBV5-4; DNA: TGTGCCAGCAGCTTGGGATTTAGTACGGACTATGGCTACACCTTC; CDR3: CASSLGFSTDYGYTF
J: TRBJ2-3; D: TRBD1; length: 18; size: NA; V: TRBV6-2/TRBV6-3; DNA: TGTGCCAGCAGTTATGGGCAGGGGGCGGGTGAAAGCACAGATACGCAGTATTTT; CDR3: CASSYGQGAGESTDTQYF
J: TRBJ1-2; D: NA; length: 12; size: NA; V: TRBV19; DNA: TGTGACGACAGCGCCCGGGGGAATGGCTACACCTTC; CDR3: CDDSARGNGYTF
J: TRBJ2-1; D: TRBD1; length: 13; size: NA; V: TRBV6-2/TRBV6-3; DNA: TGTGCCAGCAGTTACCTTGCCGGACAGGGGAGGTTCTTC; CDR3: CASSYLAGQGRFF
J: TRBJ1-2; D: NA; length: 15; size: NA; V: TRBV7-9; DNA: TGTGCCAGCAGCCCCAGCGGGGGGGGTAACTATGGCTACACCTTC; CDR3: CASSPSGGGNYGYTF
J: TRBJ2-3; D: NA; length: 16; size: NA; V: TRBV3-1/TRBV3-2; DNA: TGTGCCAGCAGCCCTCGGGTCGGGAAAAGCACAGATACGCAGTATTTT; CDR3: CASSPRVGKSTDTQYF
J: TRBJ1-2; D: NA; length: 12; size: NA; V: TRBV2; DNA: TGTGCCAGCAGTGAAGTATCGAGTGGCTACACCTTC; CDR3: CASSEVSSGYTF
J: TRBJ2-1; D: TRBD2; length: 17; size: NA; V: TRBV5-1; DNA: TGCGCCAGCAGCCGAACAGTAGCGGGAGGGGGCTACAATGAGCAGTTCTTC; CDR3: CASSRTVAGGGYNEQFF
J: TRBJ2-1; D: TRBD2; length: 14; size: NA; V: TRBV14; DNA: TGTGCCAGCAGCCAGTCGGGGGGGGCGTCTGAGCAGTTCTTC; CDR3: CASSQSGGASEQFF
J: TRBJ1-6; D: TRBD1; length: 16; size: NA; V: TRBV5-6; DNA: TGTGCCAGCAGCTTGGGGGGACAGCGCTATAATTCACCCCTCCACTTT; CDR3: CASSLGGQRYNSPLHF
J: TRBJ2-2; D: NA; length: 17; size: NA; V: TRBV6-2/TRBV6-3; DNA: TGTGCCAGCAGTTGGGCCCCAGGTGGCCCGAACACCGGGGAGCTGTTTTTT; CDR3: CASSWAPGGPNTGELFF
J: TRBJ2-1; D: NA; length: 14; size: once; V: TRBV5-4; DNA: TGTGCCAGCAGCCCGACCGGGGCCTACAATGAGCAGTTCTTC; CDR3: CASSPTGAYNEQFF